These 15 T cell receptor beta chains were sequenced from one sample in a study of blood T cell repertoires in COVID-19. Here immunoSEQ multiplex PCR was the method, and the copy in TCRdb shows in-frame clones only, minus some. This sample has about 150,000 clones; roughly 83% occur once, and the top ten carry 29%. The sequenced sample was peripheral blood. The receptor source for this set is a woman aged 55-69 years with acute or convalescent COVID-19.

J is TRBJ1-5 and V is TRBV28; TRBD1 aligns across 8 bases. CDR3 length equals 15 residues. Germline V lookup: CDR1 MDHEN, CDR2 SYDVKM. Unmatched junction bases numbered 11, after V lost 7 bases and J lost 6 bases. CDR3 coding DNA: TGTGCCAGCACCTCCGGACAGGGTTTCGCTCAGCCCCAGCATTTT. Residues: CASTSGQGFAQPQHF. The full variable domain, rest sourced from reference TRBV28 and TRBJ1-5, is DVKVTQSSRYLVKRTGEKVFLECVQDMDHENMFWYRQDPGLGLRLIYFSYDVKMKEKGDIPEGYSVSREKKERFSLILESASTNQTSMYLCASTSGQGFAQPQHFGDGTRLSIL.

The rearrangement joins TRBV14 to TRBJ2-7; the D gene is possibly TRBD2 (6 bases). With 4 bases removed from V and 1 base from J, the gap between germline ends came to 11 bases. The CDR3 totals 14 residues. The germline CDR1 and CDR2 sequences are SGHDN and FVKESK. The chain's CDR3 is CASSLFGGSYEQYF. In DNA form, the CDR3 reads TGTGCCAGCAGCCTATTCGGGGGATCCTACGAGCAGTACTTC.

V and J are TRBV27 and TRBJ2-1, with TRBD2 identical over 10 bases. Trimming took 8 bases from V and 8 from J; bases not matched to a gene: 6. There are 13 residues in the CDR3. Germline-derived CDR1 and CDR2 are MNHEY and SMNVEV (reference sequence). CDR3 sequence: CASSAGGSHEQFF. In DNA form, the CDR3 reads TGTGCCAGCTCAGCGGGGGGGTCCCATGAGCAGTTCTTC.

This chain connects TRBV7-3 to TRBJ2-6; D gene unclear. CDR3 length equals 16 residues. Trimming removed 1 base at V and 0 bases at J, with 7 bases between. Germline V gene data show CDR1 as SGHTA and CDR2 as FQGTGA. This chain's CDR3 is CASSLMQASGANVLTF. The CDR3 DNA is TGTGCCAGCAGCTTAATGCAAGCCTCTGGGGCCAACGTCCTGACTTTC. Supplemented by reference TRBV7-3 and TRBJ2-6, the full variable domain reads GAGVSQTPSNKVTEKGKYVELRCDPISGHTALYWYRQSLGQGPEFLIYFQGTGAADDSGLPNDRFFAVRPEGSVSTLKIQRTERGDSAVYLCASSLMQASGANVLTFGAGSRLTVL.

Note on this clone: The identical CDR3 is also encoded by other nucleotide sequences in the sample. This chain joins TRBV5-1 and TRBJ2-5, with 9 positions matching TRBD2. CDR3 length equals 14 residues. The V segment lost 1 base and the J segment 2 bases; nucleotides outside the gene matches: 0. Germline lookup yields CDR1 SGHRS and CDR2 YFSETQ. The CDR3 spells CASSLTSGQETQYF. Here the CDR3 DNA reads TGCGCCAGCAGCTTGACTAGCGGGCAAGAGACCCAGTACTTC.

The chain is built from TRBV10-1 and TRBJ1-1; D call uncertain. Germline assignment: CDR1 WNHNN and CDR2 SYGVQD (reference sequence). V lost 0 bases and J 0 bases, leaving 8 bases between the germline ends. The CDR3 runs 15 residues. CDR3 region: CASSESRSMNTEAFF. CDR3 in DNA: TGCGCCAGCAGTGAGTCACGGTCCATGAACACTGAAGCTTTCTTT.

The chain carries TRBV11-2 and TRBJ1-6; TRBD1 matches at 9 bases. The CDR3 spans 15 residues. After removal of 1 base from V and 7 bases from J, the junction contained 2 bases not matched to a gene. The germline CDR1 and CDR2 sequences are SGHAT and FQNNGV. CDR3 nucleotide sequence: TGTGCCAGCAGCTTAGGACAGGGGGGAAATTCACCCCTCCACTTT. Its translation: CASSLGQGGNSPLHF.

This clone was recorded a few times. The chain has TRBV7-9 and TRBJ1-2; D might be TRBD1 (6 bases). Between the trimmed V and J ends, which lost 3 bases and 7 bases, there was a span of 15 bases. Germline V gene sequence: CDR1 SEHNR, CDR2 FQNEAQ (reference sequence). The CDR3 extends over 14 amino acids. As DNA, the CDR3 is TGTGCCAGCAGCTTTAATCAGGGGCTCGGTGGCTACACCTTC. This gives the protein CASSFNQGLGGYTF.

The chain employs TRBV9 and TRBJ2-7; 10 nucleotides line up with TRBD2. V lost 4 bases, J lost 6 bases, and 4 bases stayed unmatched. The length of the CDR3 is 13 residues. CDR1 and CDR2 from the germline V gene are SGDLS and YYNGEE. CDR3 bases: TGTGCCAGCAGCCCCCGGACTAGCGGCGAGCAGTACTTC. It codes for CASSPRTSGEQYF.

This clone showed up just a few times. J is TRBJ1-2 and V is TRBV7-3; TRBD1 matches at 7 bases. The trim removed 2 bases at V and 7 bases at J, leaving 7 bases unmatched. This CDR3 is built from 14 residues. Germline CDR1 SGHTA, CDR2 FQGTGA. CDR3 region: CASSLVRQGSGYTF. CDR3 in DNA: TGTGCCAGCAGCTTAGTCAGACAGGGTTCTGGCTACACCTTC.

The chain uses TRBV5-8 and TRBJ1-2; D uncertain. V was cut by 0 bases and J by 4 bases, with 10 bases left in between. This CDR3 region has 14 residues. Germline lookup yields CDR1 SGHTS and CDR2 YDEGEE. The CDR3 sequence: CASSLVPEFYGYTF. The CDR3 coding sequence is TGTGCCAGCAGCTTGGTCCCGGAGTTCTATGGCTACACCTTC.

The chain carries TRBV6-4 and TRBJ2-7; 9 bases are a match to TRBD2. Germline CDR1 is MRHNA and CDR2 is SNTAGT. The trim removed 0 bases at V and 7 bases at J, leaving 22 bases unmatched. The CDR3 consists of 20 residues. CDR3 nucleotide sequence: TGTGCCAGCAGTGACTCGAAATTCGGCGGGGGGGCCGATATTCAGGGGGAGCAGTACGTC. Translating gives CASSDSKFGGGADIQGEQYV.

This chain links TRBV3-1 (or the pseudogene TRBV3-2) with TRBJ1-5; D is perhaps TRBD1 (6 bases). CDR3 length equals 13 residues. V lost 4 bases and J 5 bases, leaving 9 bases between the germline ends. Germline loops: CDR1 LGHDT, CDR2 YNNKEL (reference sequence). CDR3: CASSPTGYQPQHF. The DNA of the CDR3 is TGTGCCAGCAGCCCCACAGGGTATCAGCCCCAGCATTTT.

The V and J genes are TRBV27 and TRBJ2-1, with 7 bases identical to TRBD1. The CDR3 has 13 amino acids. J gave up 4 bases and V 8 bases, and 5 bases lay outside the gene matches. The germline gives CDR1 MNHEY, CDR2 SMNVEV (reference sequence). CDR3: CASRGTDYNEQFF. CDR3 DNA: TGTGCCAGCCGAGGGACAGATTACAATGAGCAGTTCTTC.

The rearrangement joins TRBV30 to TRBJ1-4; no definite D call. CDR1 GTSNPN and CDR2 SVGIG come from the germline V gene (reference sequence). Trimming removed 4 bases from V and 1 base from J, with 7 bases in between. The CDR3 covers 13 residues. CDR3 protein: CAWNAGTNEKLFF. CDR3 nucleotides: TGTGCCTGGAACGCCGGAACTAATGAAAAACTGTTTTTT.